This entry is about one T cell receptor beta chain. These data originate in a study of T cell changes during pregnancy in multiple sclerosis. Germline V gene data show CDR1 as LNHDA and CDR2 as SQIVND (reference sequence). With 7 bases clipped from V and 5 bases from J, the junction kept 12 bases outside the gene matches. CDR3 length: 15 amino acids. TCRdb's copy holds only in-frame clones and misses some; the assay was immunoSEQ multiplex PCR. Of tens of thousands of clones listed, under 95% are singletons. The source was peripheral blood, collected in the second trimester of pregnancy. The V call is TRBV19, the J call TRBJ1-1, with TRBD1 matching 8 bases. The TCR sequence derives from a female donor in good health, enrolled as a control in a pregnancy study. CDR3 sequence: CASKVQGALQTEAFF. CDR3 sequence (DNA): TGTGCCAGTAAGGTCCAGGGGGCGTTACAGACTGAAGCTTTCTTT.